Presented here are 11 T cell receptor beta chains from one specimen sequenced in a study of T cell changes during pregnancy in multiple sclerosis. The repertoire was sequenced with immunoSEQ multiplex PCR; TCRdb's copy has only in-frame clones and lacks some. Among tens of thousands of clones, 93% were seen once, and the ten largest hold under 2%. This sample comprised peripheral blood, obtained after pregnancy. Receptors were obtained from a female donor with multiple sclerosis, enrolled in a pregnancy study.

The chain employs TRBV11-2 and TRBJ1-5, with D hard to call. From germline, CDR1 is SGHAT and CDR2 FQNNGV. The V and J ends lost 1 base and 4 bases respectively, with 5 bases between them. The CDR3 totals 13 residues. The CDR3, as DNA: TGTGCCAGCAGCTTAGGCCGGAATCAGCCCCAGCATTTT. Translated: CASSLGRNQPQHF. Drawing the rest from reference TRBV11-2 and TRBJ1-5, the complete variable domain is EAGVAQSPRYKIIEKRQSVAFWCNPISGHATLYWYQQILGQGPKLLIQFQNNGVVDDSQLPKDRFSAERLKGVDSTLKIQPAKLEDSAVYLCASSLGRNQPQHFGDGTRLSIL.

The chain carries TRBV6-5 and TRBJ1-1, with D possibly matching TRBD1 (5 bases). The CDR3 has 14 residues. Per germline, CDR1 MNHEY and CDR2 SVGAGI. Trimming pared 8 bases from V and 4 bases from J, leaving 17 bases between. The CDR3 bases are TGTGCCAGCTTCCCCCGGGGAGGGGCCACTGAAGCTTTCTTT. Protein: CASFPRGGATEAFF.

The chain couples TRBV30 to TRBJ1-2; 9 bases fit TRBD1. With 2 bases clipped from V and 3 bases from J, the junction kept 10 bases outside the gene matches. CDR3 length: 16 amino acids. Germline lookup yields CDR1 GTSNPN and CDR2 SVGIG (reference sequence). CDR3 nucleotide sequence: TGTGCCTGGAGTCGCACGGACAGGGGAGGCCACTATGGCTACACCTTC. This translates into CAWSRTDRGGHYGYTF.

The V call is TRBV27, the J call TRBJ1-1, with D maybe TRBD1 (6 bases). V dropped 3 bases and J dropped 6 bases, with 14 bases sitting between them. The CDR3 totals 14 residues. Germline V gives CDR1 MNHEY, CDR2 SMNVEV (reference sequence). The CDR3 coding sequence is TGTGCCAGCAGTTTCTTGGGGGCAGGGGCTGAAGCTTTCTTT. Its protein is CASSFLGAGAEAFF.

The chain combines TRBV19 with TRBJ2-7; 7 nucleotides line up with TRBD2. Trimming cost V 5 bases and J 0 bases; bases outside gene matches: 10. The germline CDR1 and CDR2 sequences are LNHDA and SQIVND (reference sequence). The CDR3 is 16 amino acids. DNA of the CDR3: TGTGCCAGTAGTGCCACCGGGACTAAAAGCTCCTACGAGCAGTACTTC. Translation gives CASSATGTKSSYEQYF.

The chain joins TRBV28 to TRBJ1-2; 12 bases are a match to TRBD1. The V gene end was trimmed by 7 bases and the J gene end by 2 bases; junction bases not matched to a gene: 8. Germline CDR1 and CDR2: MDHEN and SYDVKM. The CDR3 has 16 amino acids. The CDR3 loop reads CASTFAGTGGNYGYTF. DNA for the CDR3: TGTGCCAGCACCTTTGCCGGGACAGGGGGCAACTATGGCTACACCTTC.

This chain joins TRBV5-1 and TRBJ2-3; 9 bases map to TRBD2. The germline V gene encodes CDR1 SGHRS and CDR2 YFSETQ. V was pared by 0 bases and J by 1 base, with 12 bases of the junction left unmatched. The length of the CDR3 is 19 residues. In DNA form, the CDR3 reads TGCGCCAGCAGCTTGGTAGGGTTAGGGACTAGCAGTCGCACAGATACGCAGTATTTT. Protein: CASSLVGLGTSSRTDTQYF.

V gene TRBV7-3 combines with J gene TRBJ2-1; 14 positions agree with TRBD2. CDR1 and CDR2 from the germline V gene are SGHTA and FQGTGA. The J segment lost 6 bases and the V segment lost 5 bases, leaving 3 bases of the junction unmatched. This CDR3 is 15 amino acids long. The CDR3 loop is CASSGGTSGSNEQFF. For the CDR3, the DNA is TGTGCCAGCAGCGGGGGGACTAGCGGGAGCAATGAGCAGTTCTTC.

V and J are TRBV2 and TRBJ2-5, with 8 bases aligning to TRBD2. CDR1 and CDR2 (germline): SNHLY, FYNNEI. Losses at the gene ends were 6 bases for V and 5 bases for J; bases not matched to a gene: 5. The CDR3 runs to 13 residues. DNA for the CDR3: TGTGCCAGCAGCTATGTAGCGGGGGAGACCCAGTACTTC. Its translation: CASSYVAGETQYF.

This clone appeared a few times. The V call is TRBV7-2, the J call TRBJ2-5, with 7 bases lining up with TRBD2. The CDR3 has 17 amino acids. V shed 5 bases and J 9 bases; nucleotides not matched to a gene: 21. Germline values: CDR1 SGHTA, CDR2 FQGNSA. CDR3 protein: CASSLGPRGTGRMAQYF. Here the CDR3 DNA reads TGTGCCAGCAGCCTTGGCCCGCGGGGGACCGGGAGGATGGCCCAGTACTTC.

The chain combines TRBV7-9 with TRBJ2-1, with D possibly being TRBD1 (6 bases). Germline V CDR1 and CDR2: SEHNR, FQNEAQ (reference sequence). This CDR3 comprises 14 residues. Trimming shortened V by 1 base and J by 13 bases, and 17 bases separated the two germline ends. The CDR3 DNA follows: TGTGCCAGCAGCTTAGTGGAATTTGGACAGTCACAGTTCTTC. Translation gives CASSLVEFGQSQFF.